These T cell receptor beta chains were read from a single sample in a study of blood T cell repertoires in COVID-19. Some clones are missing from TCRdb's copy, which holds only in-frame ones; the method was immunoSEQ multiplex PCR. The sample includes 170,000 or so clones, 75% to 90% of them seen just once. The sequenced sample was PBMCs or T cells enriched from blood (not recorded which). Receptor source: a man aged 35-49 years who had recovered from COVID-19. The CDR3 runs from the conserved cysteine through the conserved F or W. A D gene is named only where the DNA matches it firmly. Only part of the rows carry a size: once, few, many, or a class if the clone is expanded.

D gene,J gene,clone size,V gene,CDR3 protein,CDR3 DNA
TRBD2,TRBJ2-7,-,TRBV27,CASSPRGLAPSYEQYF,TGTGCCAGCAGTCCTCGCGGACTAGCGCCCTCCTACGAGCAGTACTTC
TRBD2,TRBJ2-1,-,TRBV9,CASSVMGTSGFPSSYNEQFF,TGTGCCAGCAGCGTAATGGGGACTAGCGGATTTCCTAGCTCCTACAATGAGCAGTTCTTC
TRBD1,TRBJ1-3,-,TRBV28,CASRGQGVGNTIYF,TGTGCCAGCAGAGGACAGGGTGTTGGAAACACCATATATTTT
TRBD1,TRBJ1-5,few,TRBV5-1,CASSPTGDNNQPQHF,TGCGCCAGCAGTCCGACAGGGGACAACAATCAGCCCCAGCATTTT
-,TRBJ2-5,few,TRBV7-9,CASSDRDNQETQYF,TGTGCCAGCAGCGACCGGGACAACCAAGAGACCCAGTACTTC
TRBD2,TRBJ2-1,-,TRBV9,CASSQTSAYNEQFF,TGTGCCAGCAGCCAGACTAGCGCCTACAATGAGCAGTTCTTC
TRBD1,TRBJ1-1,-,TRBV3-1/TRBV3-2,CASSPGQGGFEAFF,TGTGCCAGCAGCCCGGGACAGGGGGGTTTCGAAGCTTTCTTT
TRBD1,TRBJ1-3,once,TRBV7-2,CASSSRQGGNTIYF,TGTGCCAGCAGCTCACGACAGGGCGGAAACACCATATATTTT
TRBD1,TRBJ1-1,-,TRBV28,CASSSTGEYSNFMNTEAFF,TGTGCCAGCAGTTCGACAGGGGAGTATTCCAACTTCATGAACACTGAAGCTTTCTTT
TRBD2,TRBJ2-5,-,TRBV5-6,CASSLGLAGAETQYF,TGTGCCAGCAGCTTGGGACTAGCGGGAGCAGAGACCCAGTACTTC
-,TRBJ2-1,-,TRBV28,CASSLSPIKQFF,TGTGCCAGCAGTTTGAGTCCGATAAAGCAGTTCTTC
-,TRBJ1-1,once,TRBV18,CASSPFEGQTEAFF,TGTGCCAGCTCACCGTTCGAGGGTCAGACTGAAGCTTTCTTT
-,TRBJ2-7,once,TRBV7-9,CASSKSPAGFEQYF,TGTGCCAGCAGCAAATCGCCCGCAGGGTTCGAGCAGTACTTC
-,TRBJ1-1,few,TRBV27,CASSLYGLTEAFF,TGTGCCAGCAGCCTTTACGGTTTGACTGAAGCTTTCTTT
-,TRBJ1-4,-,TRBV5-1,CASSLSGEDNEKLFF,TGCGCCAGCAGCTTGAGCGGGGAGGATAATGAAAAACTGTTTTTT
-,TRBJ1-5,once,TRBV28,CASSLEGYQPQHF,TGTGCCAGCAGTTTGGAGGGTTATCAGCCCCAGCATTTT
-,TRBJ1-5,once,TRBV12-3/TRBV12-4,CASSSGRNQPQHF,TGTGCCAGCAGTTCAGGGAGGAATCAGCCCCAGCATTTT
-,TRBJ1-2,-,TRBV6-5,CASSYSTRMDGYTF,TGTGCCAGCAGTTACTCGACCAGGATGGATGGCTACACCTTC
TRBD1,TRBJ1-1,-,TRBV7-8,CASSLGGTANTEAFF,TGTGCCAGCAGCTTAGGAGGGACAGCGAACACTGAAGCTTTCTTT
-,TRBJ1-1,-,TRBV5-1,CASSSFQGLGTEAFF,TGCGCCAGCAGCTCCTTTCAGGGTCTTGGCACTGAAGCTTTCTTT
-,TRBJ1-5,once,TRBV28,CASRRVPTYQPQHF,TGTGCCAGCAGGAGGGTTCCTACCTATCAGCCCCAGCATTTT
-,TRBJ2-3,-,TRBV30,CAWSGPGTDTQYF,TGTGCCTGGAGTGGGCCAGGCACAGATACGCAGTATTTT
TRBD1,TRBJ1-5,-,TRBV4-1,CASSQESTGEQPQHF,TGCGCCAGCAGCCAAGAGAGTACAGGGGAACAGCCCCAGCATTTT
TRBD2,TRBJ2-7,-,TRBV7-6,CASSYAGLAGGPTYEQYF,TGTGCCAGCAGCTACGCAGGACTAGCGGGGGGGCCTACCTACGAGCAGTACTTC